One sample yielded the 18 T cell receptor beta chains listed below, sequenced in a study of somatic mutations in cytotoxic T cells in rheumatoid arthritis. Only in-frame clones appear in the TCRdb table, and some are missing; sequencing was by immunoSEQ multiplex PCR. This table has 7,000 or so clones, around 60% appearing once. Sequencing was performed on CD8+ T cells sorted from blood. Receptors were obtained from a woman aged 40-49 years in good health.

This chain joins TRBV6-5 and TRBJ1-1; D might be TRBD1 (6 bases). The CDR3 is 15 residues long. V was clipped by 0 bases and J by 4 bases, with 12 bases between them. Germline V CDR1 and CDR2: MNHEY, SVGAGI. This CDR3 is CASSYSSGGLTEAFF. In nucleotides, the CDR3 is TGTGCCAGCAGTTACTCCTCCGGGGGGCTCACTGAAGCTTTCTTT.

The V call is TRBV7-8, the J call TRBJ2-1, with TRBD2 identical over 14 bases. Germline CDR1 SGHVS, CDR2 FQNEAQ. The CDR3 spans 17 residues. V gave up 6 bases and J gave up 8 bases; unmatched junction bases: 12. The chain's CDR3 is CASRPGTSGGTGDEQFF. The CDR3, as DNA: TGTGCCAGCAGACCCGGGACTAGCGGGGGAACAGGGGATGAGCAGTTCTTC.

This clone was seen more than once but under ten times. This chain links TRBV6-4 with TRBJ1-1; no clear D. Germline CDR1 MRHNA, CDR2 SNTAGT. V was cut by 4 bases and J by 13 bases, with 10 bases left in between. The CDR3 is 10 residues long. As DNA, the CDR3 is TGTGCCAGCAGTGTTTTTGAGGGTTTCTTT. Translated, it gives CASSVFEGFF.

This clone was detected a few times. The CDR3: CASSAGRVGTEAFF. In nucleotides, the CDR3 is TGTGCCAGCAGTGCCGGGCGGGTGGGGACTGAAGCTTTCTTT. The rearrangement uses TRBV25-1 and TRBJ1-1; D unclear. The germline V gene encodes CDR1 MGHDK and CDR2 SYGVNS. V was trimmed by 4 bases and J by 5 bases, leaving 14 bases between them. This CDR3 has 14 amino acids. Full variable domain (missing parts from reference TRBV25-1 and TRBJ1-1): EADIYQTPRYLVIGTGKKITLECSQTMGHDKMYWYQQDPGMELHLIHYSYGVNSTEKGDLSSESTVSRIRTEHFPLTLESARPSHTSQYLCASSAGRVGTEAFFGQGTRLTVV.

This chain joins TRBV4-1 and TRBJ2-1, with 14 bases lining up with TRBD2. This CDR3 comprises 16 residues. From germline, CDR1 is MGHRA and CDR2 YSYEKL. V was pared by 2 bases and J by 9 bases, with 6 bases of the junction left unmatched. The CDR3 nucleotides are TGCGCCAGCAGCCAAAAGACTAGCGGGAGGGCCGCTGAGCAGTTCTTC. This translates into CASSQKTSGRAAEQFF.

The gene calls are TRBV6-6 and TRBJ2-7; D gene uncertain. Trimming took 6 bases from V and 2 from J, leaving 14 bases between them. CDR3 size: 14 residues. Germline CDR1 MNHNY, CDR2 SVGAGI (reference sequence). CDR3 DNA: TGTGCCAGCAGCAAGCCCCAGGCACCCTACGAGCAGTACTTC. Protein sequence: CASSKPQAPYEQYF.

V usage is TRBV11-2 and J usage is TRBJ2-3; D is unclear. CDR1 and CDR2 (germline): SGHAT, FQNNGV. The V and J ends lost 0 bases and 2 bases respectively, with 6 bases between them. CDR3 length equals 14 residues. CDR3 sequence (DNA): TGTGCCAGCAGCTTAGATGGTTTCACAGATACGCAGTATTTT. This encodes CASSLDGFTDTQYF.

This clone showed up just a few times. The gene calls are TRBV10-3 and TRBJ1-6; D is uncertain. The V gene lost 4 bases and the J gene lost 7 bases, with 11 bases spanning the gap. The CDR3 loop spans 14 amino acids. CDR1 is ENHRY and CDR2 is SYGVKD in the germline V gene. The CDR3 nucleotides are TGTGCCATCAGTGTAAGGGCGGCCAATTCACCCCTCCACTTT. Its translation is CAISVRAANSPLHF.

This clone showed up just once. The chain has TRBV7-9 and TRBJ2-3, with unresolved D. CDR3 length: 11 amino acids. Between the trimmed V and J ends, which lost 5 bases and 5 bases, there was a span of 5 bases. Germline-derived CDR1 and CDR2 are SEHNR and FQNEAQ (reference sequence). CDR3 bases: TGTGCCAGCAGCCATCAAGATACGCAGTATTTT. The encoded protein is CASSHQDTQYF.

This clone appeared a few times. The V gene is TRBV30, the J gene TRBJ1-1; D not certain. The CDR3 runs 12 residues. The V end lost 0 bases, the J end lost 7 bases, and 9 bases lay between the germline ends. CDR1 and CDR2 from the germline V gene are GTSNPN and SVGIG (reference sequence). CDR3 amino acids: CAWSVRVDEAFF. CDR3 in DNA: TGTGCCTGGAGTGTACGGGTTGATGAAGCTTTCTTT.

This sequence joins TRBV5-6 and TRBJ2-1; TRBD2 matches 9 bases. Trimming removed 2 bases from V and 1 base from J; junction bases left unmatched: 4. CDR3 length: 16 amino acids. Germline V CDR1 and CDR2: SGHDT, YYEEEE. For the CDR3, the DNA is TGTGCCAGCAGCTTTCGACTAGCGGATTCCTACAATGAGCAGTTCTTC. Translation gives CASSFRLADSYNEQFF.

This chain connects TRBV13 to TRBJ2-7; D possibly uses TRBD1 or TRBD2 (6 bases each). Per germline, CDR1 PRHDT and CDR2 FYEKMQ (reference sequence). This CDR3 contains 13 residues. V was pared by 6 bases and J by 5 bases, with 14 bases between. CDR3 region: CASRGGPKNEQYF. The CDR3, as DNA: TGTGCCAGCAGGGGGGGCCCTAAGAACGAGCAGTACTTC.

This chain joins TRBV7-6 and TRBJ2-5, with D tentatively TRBD1 (6 bases). The assigned J gene may be wrong: the sequence end matches TRBJ2-7 better. CDR3 length: 16 amino acids. The germline CDR1 and CDR2 sequences are SGHVS and FNYEAQ. The CDR3 region has the DNA TGTGCCAGCAGCTTAGGGCCTCAGGGGCAGAGCTACGAGCAGTACTTC. Its protein product is CASSLGPQGQSYEQYF.

The chain is built from TRBV19 and TRBJ2-3, with a possible D match to TRBD1 (6 bases). This CDR3 is 14 amino acids long. The germline V gene has CDR1 LNHDA and CDR2 SQIVND (reference sequence). Trimming took off 4 bases at V and 4 bases at J, with 12 bases between the two ends. The CDR3 spells CASSSQGISDTQYF. In nucleotides, the CDR3 is TGTGCCAGTAGTAGTCAGGGGATCTCAGATACGCAGTATTTT.

This chain uses TRBV19 with TRBJ2-1; 12 positions agree with TRBD2. The germline V gene encodes CDR1 LNHDA and CDR2 SQIVND (reference sequence). Trimming took 6 bases from V and 7 from J; bases not matched to a gene: 7. CDR3 length equals 15 residues. Here the CDR3 reads CASSPGTSGWNEQFF. For the CDR3, the DNA is TGTGCCAGTAGCCCCGGGACTAGCGGGTGGAATGAGCAGTTCTTC.

The chain joins TRBV6-1 to TRBJ2-7, with TRBD1 matching 8 bases. Losses at the gene ends were 6 bases for V and 4 bases for J; bases not matched to a gene: 8. This CDR3 region has 14 residues. The germline V gene has CDR1 MNHNS and CDR2 SASEGT. As DNA, the CDR3 is TGTGCCAGCAGCCAGGACAGGGCTATGTACGAGCAGTACTTC. Protein: CASSQDRAMYEQYF.

A single count supports this clone. The V gene is TRBV28, the J gene TRBJ1-6; no clear D. This CDR3 is built from 14 residues. V lost 7 bases and J lost 0, with 7 bases in between. Germline CDR1 is MDHEN and CDR2 is SYDVKM. The CDR3 sequence: CASTPSSYNSPLHF. The CDR3 bases are TGTGCCAGCACCCCGAGCTCCTATAATTCACCCCTCCACTTT. The whole variable domain, filled in from reference TRBV28 and TRBJ1-6, reads DVKVTQSSRYLVKRTGEKVFLECVQDMDHENMFWYRQDPGLGLRLIYFSYDVKMKEKGDIPEGYSVSREKKERFSLILESASTNQTSMYLCASTPSSYNSPLHFGNGTRLTVT.

This clone has only a few counts. The rearrangement joins TRBV2 to TRBJ2-1, with 13 bases lining up with TRBD2. CDR1 and CDR2 from the germline V gene are SNHLY and FYNNEI. The CDR3 covers 18 residues. V shed 4 bases and J 2 bases; nucleotides not matched to a gene: 8. CDR3 nucleotide sequence: TGTGCCAGCAGTGGGACTAGCGGGGGACCCAAACCCTACAATGAGCAGTTCTTC. This gives the protein CASSGTSGGPKPYNEQFF.